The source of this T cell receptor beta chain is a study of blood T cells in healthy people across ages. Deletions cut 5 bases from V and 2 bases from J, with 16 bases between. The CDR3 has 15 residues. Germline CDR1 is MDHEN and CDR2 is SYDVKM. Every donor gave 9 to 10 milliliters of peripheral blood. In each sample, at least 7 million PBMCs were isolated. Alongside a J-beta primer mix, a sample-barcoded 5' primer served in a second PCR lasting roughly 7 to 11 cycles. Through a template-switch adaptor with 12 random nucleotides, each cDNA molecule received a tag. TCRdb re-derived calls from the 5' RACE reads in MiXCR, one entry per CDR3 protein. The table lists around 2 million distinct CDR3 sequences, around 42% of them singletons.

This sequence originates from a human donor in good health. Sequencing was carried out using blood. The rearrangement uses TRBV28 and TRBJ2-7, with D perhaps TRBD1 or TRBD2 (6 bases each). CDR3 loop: CASSETGAGTYEQYF. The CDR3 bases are TGTGCCAGCAGTGAAACGGGGGCAGGGACCTACGAGCAGTACTTC.